This T cell receptor beta chain was found in a study of blood T cell repertoires in COVID-19. Study details: Spain, Italy and the United States supplied samples that represented acute and convalescent COVID-19. From T cells, B-cell-depleted T cells, or PBMCs came the material, which was cDNA or gDNA.

In the authors' workflow: Amplified reference gene primers provided the basis for estimating nucleated cell counts. The assay was immunoSEQ multiplex PCR, and TCRdb's table has in-frame clones only and misses some. That table gives V, J and clone size, and the DNA gave D and trimming. Found here are about 190,000 clones, 80% to 90% of them singletons; the top ten hold roughly 14%. V shed 1 base and J 1 base; nucleotides not matched to a gene: 5. The CDR3 contains 16 residues. CDR1 is SEHNR, CDR2 FQNEAQ, per germline (reference sequence). The chain has TRBV7-9 and TRBJ1-1, with 8 bases that match TRBD1. The sample taken for sequencing was peripheral blood. This TCR came from a man aged 30-40 years with active or convalescent COVID-19. As DNA, the CDR3 is TGTGCCAGCAGCTTAGGGACAGGGTCCGGGAACACTGAAGCTTTCTTT. Translated, it gives CASSLGTGSGNTEAFF.